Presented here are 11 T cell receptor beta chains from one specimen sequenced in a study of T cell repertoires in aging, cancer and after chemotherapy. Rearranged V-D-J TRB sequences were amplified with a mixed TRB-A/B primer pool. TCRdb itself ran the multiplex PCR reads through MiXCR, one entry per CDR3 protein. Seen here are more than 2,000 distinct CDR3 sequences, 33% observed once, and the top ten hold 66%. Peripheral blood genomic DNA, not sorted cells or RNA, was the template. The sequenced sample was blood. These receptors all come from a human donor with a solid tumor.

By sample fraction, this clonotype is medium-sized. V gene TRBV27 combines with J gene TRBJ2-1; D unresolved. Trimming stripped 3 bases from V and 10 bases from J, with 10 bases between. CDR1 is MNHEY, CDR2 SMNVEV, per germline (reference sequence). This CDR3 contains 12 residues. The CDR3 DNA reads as TGTGCCAGCAGTTTTTCCCGACAAGAGCAGTTCTTC. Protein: CASSFSRQEQFF.

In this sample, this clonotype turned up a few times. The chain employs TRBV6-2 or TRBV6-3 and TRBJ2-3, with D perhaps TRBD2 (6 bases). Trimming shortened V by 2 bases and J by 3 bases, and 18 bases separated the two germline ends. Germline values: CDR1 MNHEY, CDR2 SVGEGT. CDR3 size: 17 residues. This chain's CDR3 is CASSYPTGGVRTDTQYF. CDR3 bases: TGTGCCAGCAGTTACCCAACTGGAGGGGTCCGGACAGATACGCAGTATTTT.

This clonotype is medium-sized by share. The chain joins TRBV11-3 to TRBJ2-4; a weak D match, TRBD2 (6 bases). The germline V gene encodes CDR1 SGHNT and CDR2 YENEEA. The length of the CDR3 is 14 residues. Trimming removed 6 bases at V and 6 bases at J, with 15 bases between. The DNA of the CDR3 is TGTGCCAGCAGTAGGACTGGGAGGCGAAACATTCAGTACTTC. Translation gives CASSRTGRRNIQYF.

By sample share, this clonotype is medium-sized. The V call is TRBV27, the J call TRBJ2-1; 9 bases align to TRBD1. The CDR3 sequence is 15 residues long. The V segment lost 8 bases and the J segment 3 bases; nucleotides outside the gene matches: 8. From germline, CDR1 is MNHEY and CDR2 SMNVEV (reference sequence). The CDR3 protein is CASGDRVKNYNEQFF. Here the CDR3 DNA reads TGTGCCAGCGGGGACAGGGTGAAGAACTACAATGAGCAGTTCTTC.

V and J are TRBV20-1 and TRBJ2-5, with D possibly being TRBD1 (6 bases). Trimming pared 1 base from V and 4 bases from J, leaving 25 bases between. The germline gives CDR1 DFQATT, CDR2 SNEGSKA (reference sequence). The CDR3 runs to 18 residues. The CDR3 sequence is CSARVWGPGARPGETQYF. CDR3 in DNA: TGCAGTGCTAGAGTGTGGGGTCCAGGGGCTCGCCCGGGAGAGACCCAGTACTTC.

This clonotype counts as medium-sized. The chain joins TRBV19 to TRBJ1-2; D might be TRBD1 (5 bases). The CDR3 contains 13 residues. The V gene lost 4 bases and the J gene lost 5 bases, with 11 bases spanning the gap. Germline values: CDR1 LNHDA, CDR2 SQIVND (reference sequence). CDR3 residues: CASSTGILYGYTF. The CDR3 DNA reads TGTGCCAGTAGTACAGGGATCTTATATGGCTACACCTTC.

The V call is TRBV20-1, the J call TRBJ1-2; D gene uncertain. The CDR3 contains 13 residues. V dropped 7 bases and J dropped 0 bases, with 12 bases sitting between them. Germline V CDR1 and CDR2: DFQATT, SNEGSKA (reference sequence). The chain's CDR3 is CSDDNLANYGYTF. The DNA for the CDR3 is TGCAGTGACGATAATTTAGCTAACTATGGCTACACCTTC.

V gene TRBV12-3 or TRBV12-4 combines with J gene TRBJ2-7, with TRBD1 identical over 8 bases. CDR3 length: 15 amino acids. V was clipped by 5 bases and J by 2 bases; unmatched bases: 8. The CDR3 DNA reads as TGTGCCAGCAGTCTAGGGGACAGGTTGGCCTACGAGCAGTACTTC. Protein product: CASSLGDRLAYEQYF.

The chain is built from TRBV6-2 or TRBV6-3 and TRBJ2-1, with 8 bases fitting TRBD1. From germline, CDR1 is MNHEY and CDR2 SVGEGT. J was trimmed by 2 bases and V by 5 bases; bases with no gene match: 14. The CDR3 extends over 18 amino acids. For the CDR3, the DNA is TGTGCCAGCAGTAAATCGTCTGGACAGGGTAGGGCCTACAATGAGCAGTTCTTC. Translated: CASSKSSGQGRAYNEQFF.

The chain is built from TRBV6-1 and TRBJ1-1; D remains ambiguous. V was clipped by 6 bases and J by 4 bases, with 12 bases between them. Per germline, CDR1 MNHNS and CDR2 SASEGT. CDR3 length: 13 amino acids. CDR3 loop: CASRVTQSTEAFF. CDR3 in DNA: TGTGCCAGCAGGGTCACTCAGAGCACTGAAGCTTTCTTT.

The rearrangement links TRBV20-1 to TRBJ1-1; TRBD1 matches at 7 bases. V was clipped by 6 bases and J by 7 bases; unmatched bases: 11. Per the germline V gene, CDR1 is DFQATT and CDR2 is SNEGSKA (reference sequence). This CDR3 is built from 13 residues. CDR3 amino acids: CSATSTGSYEAFF. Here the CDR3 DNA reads TGCAGTGCCACGTCGACAGGGTCTTATGAAGCTTTCTTT.